Described below is a single T cell receptor beta chain sequence and its context. V lost 5 bases and J lost 2, with 10 bases in between. Per germline, CDR1 GTSNPN and CDR2 SVGIG (reference sequence). The CDR3 runs 12 residues. In the authors' workflow: Amplification from reference gene primers served as the basis for estimated nucleated cell counts. Data came from immunoSEQ multiplex PCR; TCRdb stores just in-frame clones and leaves some out. That table is the source of V, J and clone size, and D and trimming were worked out from the DNA. Of about 270,000 clones in the sample, roughly nine tenths were seen once. This sample was taken from a study of blood T cell repertoires in COVID-19. Across the study: Samples taken during acute and convalescent COVID-19 were collected in the United States, Italy and Spain. The cDNA or gDNA used as material had been derived from T cells, B-cell-depleted T cells, or PBMCs.

Sample: peripheral blood. The clonotype was recovered from a man aged 35-49 years with active or convalescent COVID-19. The chain couples TRBV30 to TRBJ2-7; perhaps TRBD2 as D (6 bases). This CDR3 is CAWAGTPYEQYF. For the CDR3, the DNA is TGTGCCTGGGCCGGGACTCCCTACGAGCAGTACTTC.